This TCR beta chain was found in a study of blood T cell repertoires in COVID-19. Study-level background: Sites in the United States, Italy and Spain provided acute and convalescent COVID-19 samples.

As processed by the authors: Using reference gene primer amplification, nucleated cell counts were estimated. Generated by immunoSEQ multiplex PCR, the TCRdb table keeps only in-frame clones and is missing some. V and J calls and clone size come straight from that table; D and trimming were deduced from the DNA. The sample yields approximately 240,000 clones, 87% seen once. The germline CDR1 and CDR2 sequences are SEHNR and FQNEAQ (reference sequence). CDR3 length equals 16 residues. V lost 6 bases to trimming and J lost 3 bases, with 18 bases between them. Material: peripheral blood. This sequence originates from a young woman who had recovered from COVID-19. The J gene is TRBJ2-1, the V gene TRBV7-9, with a possible D match to TRBD2 (6 bases). The CDR3 sequence is CASSYGWGEVYNEQFF. CDR3 nucleotides: TGTGCCAGCAGTTACGGTTGGGGGGAGGTCTACAATGAGCAGTTCTTC.